This T cell receptor beta chain was recovered during a study of tumor-infiltrating lymphocytes in primary liver carcinoma. About this clonotype itself: Its specificity is unknown. A much larger clone lies one base from this, so it may be a read error.

A constant-region primer served to make TCR beta cDNA from approximately 490 ng total RNA. Investigators got TCR beta libraries out of three nested multiplex PCR rounds, done with slightly modified ARM-PCR. TCRdb fed the multiplex PCR reads into MiXCR, producing one record per CDR3 protein. The sample shows fewer than 350,000 distinct CDR3 sequences, 55% to 65% of them seen only once. Study conclusions and caveats: Tumor region pairs outstripped tumor-adjacent and tumor-blood pairs in overlap.

Unsorted whole blood supplied the RNA, and germline DNA was extracted too. A sample of roughly 4 milliliters of peripheral blood was taken before surgery. The sequence derives from a man aged 35-49 years with primary liver carcinoma and hepatitis B virus infection. Sequenced: peripheral blood.

DNA of the CDR3: TGTGCCAGCAGTCTTGGGAGAGGGGGGGACGAGCAGTACTTC. It encodes CASSLGRGGDEQYF. The chain is built from TRBV6-6 and TRBJ2-7, with a tentative D call TRBD2 (7 bases). The V end was cut by 5 bases, the J end by 5 bases, with 16 bases between. This CDR3 comprises 14 residues. CDR1 and CDR2 from the germline V gene are MNHNY and SVGAGI (reference sequence).